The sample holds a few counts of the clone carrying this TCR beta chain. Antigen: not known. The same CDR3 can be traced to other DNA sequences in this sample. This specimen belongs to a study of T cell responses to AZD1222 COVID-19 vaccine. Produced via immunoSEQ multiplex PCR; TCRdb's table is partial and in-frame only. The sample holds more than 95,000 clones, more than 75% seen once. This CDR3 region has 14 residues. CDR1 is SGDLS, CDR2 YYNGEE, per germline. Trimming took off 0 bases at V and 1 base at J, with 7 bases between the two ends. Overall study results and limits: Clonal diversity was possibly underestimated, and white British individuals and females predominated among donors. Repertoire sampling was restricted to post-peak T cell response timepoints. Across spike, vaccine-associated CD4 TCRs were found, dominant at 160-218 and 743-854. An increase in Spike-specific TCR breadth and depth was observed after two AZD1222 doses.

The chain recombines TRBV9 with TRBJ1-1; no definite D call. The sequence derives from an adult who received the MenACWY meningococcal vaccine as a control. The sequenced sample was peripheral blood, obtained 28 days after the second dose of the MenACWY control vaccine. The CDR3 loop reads CASSVEPQNTEAFF. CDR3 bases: TGTGCCAGCAGCGTAGAGCCACAGAACACTGAAGCTTTCTTT.